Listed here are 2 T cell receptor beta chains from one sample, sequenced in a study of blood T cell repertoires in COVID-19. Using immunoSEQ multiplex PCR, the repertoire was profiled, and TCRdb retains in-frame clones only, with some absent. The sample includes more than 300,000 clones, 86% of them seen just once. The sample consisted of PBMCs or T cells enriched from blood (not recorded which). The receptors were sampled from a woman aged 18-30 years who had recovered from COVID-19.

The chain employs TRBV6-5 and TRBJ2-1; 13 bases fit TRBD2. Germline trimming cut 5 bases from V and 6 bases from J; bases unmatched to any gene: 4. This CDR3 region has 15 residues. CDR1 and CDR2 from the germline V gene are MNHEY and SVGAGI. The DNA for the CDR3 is TGTGCCAGCAGTCAGGGACTAGCGGGGAGCAATGAGCAGTTCTTC. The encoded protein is CASSQGLAGSNEQFF.

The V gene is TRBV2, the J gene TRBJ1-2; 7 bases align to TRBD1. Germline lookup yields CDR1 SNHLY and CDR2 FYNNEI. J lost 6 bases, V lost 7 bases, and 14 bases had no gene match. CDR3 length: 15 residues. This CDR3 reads CASTTGQRTINGYTF. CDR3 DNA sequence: TGTGCCAGCACGACGGGACAGCGAACCATTAATGGCTACACCTTC.